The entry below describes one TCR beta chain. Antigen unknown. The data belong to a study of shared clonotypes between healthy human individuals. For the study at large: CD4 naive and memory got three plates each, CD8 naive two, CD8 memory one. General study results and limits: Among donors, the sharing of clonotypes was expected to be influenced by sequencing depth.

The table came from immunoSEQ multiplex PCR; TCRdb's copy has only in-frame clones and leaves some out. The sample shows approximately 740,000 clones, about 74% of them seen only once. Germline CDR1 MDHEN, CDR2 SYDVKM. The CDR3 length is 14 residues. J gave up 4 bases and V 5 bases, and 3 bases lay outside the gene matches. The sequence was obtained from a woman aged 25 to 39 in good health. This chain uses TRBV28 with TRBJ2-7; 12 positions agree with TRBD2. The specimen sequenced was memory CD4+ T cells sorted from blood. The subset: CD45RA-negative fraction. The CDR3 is CASSRLAGVYEQYF. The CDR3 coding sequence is TGTGCCAGCAGTAGACTAGCGGGAGTTTACGAGCAGTACTTC.